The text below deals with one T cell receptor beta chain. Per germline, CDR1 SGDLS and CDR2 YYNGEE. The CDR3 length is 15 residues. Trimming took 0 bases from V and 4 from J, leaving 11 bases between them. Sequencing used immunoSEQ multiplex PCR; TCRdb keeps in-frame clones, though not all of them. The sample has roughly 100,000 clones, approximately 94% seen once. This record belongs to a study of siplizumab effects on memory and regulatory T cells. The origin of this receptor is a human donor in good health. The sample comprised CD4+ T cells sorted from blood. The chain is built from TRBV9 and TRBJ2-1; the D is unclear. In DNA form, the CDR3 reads TGTGCCAGCAGCGTAGCGGGCGGCCTATACAATGAGCAGTTCTTC. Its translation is CASSVAGGLYNEQFF.